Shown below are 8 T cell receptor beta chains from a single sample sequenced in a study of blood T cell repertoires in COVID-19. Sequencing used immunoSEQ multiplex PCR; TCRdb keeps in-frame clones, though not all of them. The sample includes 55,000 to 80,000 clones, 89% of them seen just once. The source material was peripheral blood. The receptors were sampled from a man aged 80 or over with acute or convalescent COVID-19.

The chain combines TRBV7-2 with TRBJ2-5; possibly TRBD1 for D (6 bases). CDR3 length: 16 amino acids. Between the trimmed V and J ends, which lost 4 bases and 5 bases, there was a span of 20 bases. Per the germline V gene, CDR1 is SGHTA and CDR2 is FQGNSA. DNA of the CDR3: TGTGCCAGCAGCTATTTGGGGGCAGGCGGAGGTGAGACCCAGTACTTC. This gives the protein CASSYLGAGGGETQYF.

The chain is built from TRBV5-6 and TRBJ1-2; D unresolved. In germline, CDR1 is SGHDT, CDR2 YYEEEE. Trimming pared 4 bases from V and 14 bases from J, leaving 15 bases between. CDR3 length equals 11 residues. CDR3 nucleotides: TGTGCCAGCAGCGGGTCCCGTCAGGCTACCTTC. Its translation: CASSGSRQATF.

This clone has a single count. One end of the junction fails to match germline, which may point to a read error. The CDR3 sequence is CVSSSAGGSTDTQYF. The CDR3 coding sequence is TGTGTCAGCAGCTCAGCGGGGGGTTCCACAGATACGCAGTATTTT. The chain has TRBV7-9 and TRBJ2-3; 9 nucleotides match TRBD2. Germline-derived CDR1 and CDR2 are SEHNR and FQNEAQ (reference sequence). CDR3 length: 15 amino acids.

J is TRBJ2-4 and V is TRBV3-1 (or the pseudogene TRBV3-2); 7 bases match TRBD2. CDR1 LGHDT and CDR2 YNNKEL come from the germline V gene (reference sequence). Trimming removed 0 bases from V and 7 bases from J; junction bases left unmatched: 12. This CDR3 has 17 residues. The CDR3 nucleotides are TGTGCCAGCAGCCAAGACCGAGCGGGGTGGGGAAGGAACATTCAGTACTTC. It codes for CASSQDRAGWGRNIQYF.

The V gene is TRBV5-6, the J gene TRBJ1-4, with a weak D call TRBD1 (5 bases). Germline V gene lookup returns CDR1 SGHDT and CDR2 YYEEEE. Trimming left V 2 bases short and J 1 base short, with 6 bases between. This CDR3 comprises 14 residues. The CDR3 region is CASSFQGTNEKLFF. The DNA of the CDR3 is TGTGCCAGCAGCTTTCAGGGAACTAATGAAAAACTGTTTTTT.

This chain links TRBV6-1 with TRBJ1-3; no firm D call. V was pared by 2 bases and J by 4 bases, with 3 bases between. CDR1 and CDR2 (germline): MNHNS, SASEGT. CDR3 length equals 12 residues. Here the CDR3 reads CASSELGNTIYF. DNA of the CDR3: TGTGCCAGCAGTGAACTCGGAAACACCATATATTTT.

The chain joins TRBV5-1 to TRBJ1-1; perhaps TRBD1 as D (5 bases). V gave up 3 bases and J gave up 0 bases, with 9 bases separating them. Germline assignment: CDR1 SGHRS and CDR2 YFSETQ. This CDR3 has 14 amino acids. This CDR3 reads CASSWGELNTEAFF. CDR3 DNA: TGCGCCAGCAGCTGGGGGGAGTTGAACACTGAAGCTTTCTTT.

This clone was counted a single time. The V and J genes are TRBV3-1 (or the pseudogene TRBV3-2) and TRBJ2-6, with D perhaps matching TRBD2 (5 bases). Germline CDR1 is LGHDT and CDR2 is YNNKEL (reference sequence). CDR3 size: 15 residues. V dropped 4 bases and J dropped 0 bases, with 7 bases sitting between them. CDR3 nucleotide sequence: TGTGCCAGCAGCCTCCGGGGCTCTGGGGCCAACGTCCTGACTTTC. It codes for CASSLRGSGANVLTF.